Below are 15 T cell receptor beta chains sequenced from a single sample in a study of blood T cell repertoires in COVID-19 (dated by TCRdb to about 2020). Receptors were amplified or captured by the immunoSEQ multiplex PCR assay. TCRdb limited this immuneACCESS table to in-frame rearrangements with V and J called. A share of clones is missing; checked studies link under half to unresolved V genes, and the rest is unexplained. Recorded for this sample are over 200,000 clones; about nine tenths of them occurred a single time. Roughly a sixth of the sample is in the top ten clones. The specimen sequenced was PBMCs or T cells enriched from blood (not recorded which). The receptor set was obtained from a young man who had recovered from COVID-19.

This sequence joins TRBV7-9 and TRBJ2-2; D is unclear. Germline V gene sequence: CDR1 SEHNR, CDR2 FQNEAQ (reference sequence). With 6 bases removed from V and 1 base from J, the gap between germline ends came to 18 bases. The length of the CDR3 is 17 residues. CDR3 sequence reads: CASSQLLLPRNTGELFF. CDR3 sequence (DNA): TGTGCCAGCAGTCAATTATTACTACCAAGGAACACCGGGGAGCTGTTTTTT.

This chain uses TRBV3-1 (or the pseudogene TRBV3-2) with TRBJ2-1, with 14 bases aligning to TRBD2. The germline CDR1 and CDR2 sequences are LGHDT and YNNKEL (reference sequence). The V and J ends lost 7 bases and 1 base, in that order; junction bases with no gene match: 3. The CDR3 totals 16 residues. CDR3 DNA: TGTGCCAGCACAGGGACTAGCGGGAGTTCCTACAATGAGCAGTTCTTC. Encoded protein: CASTGTSGSSYNEQFF.

The chain carries TRBV7-9 and TRBJ1-5; D not resolved. This CDR3 is 15 amino acids long. Germline values: CDR1 SEHNR, CDR2 FQNEAQ (reference sequence). Trimming stripped 1 base from V and 2 bases from J, with 9 bases between. The CDR3 sequence is CASSLGSGGNQPQHF. CDR3 nucleotides: TGTGCCAGCAGCTTAGGGTCCGGGGGCAATCAGCCCCAGCATTTT.

This clone was detected only a few times. CDR3: CASSVTGGLYEQYF. The DNA for the CDR3 is TGTGCCAGCAGCGTCACAGGGGGTTTGTACGAGCAGTACTTC. The genes are TRBV27 and TRBJ2-7; 8 nucleotides align to TRBD1. J gave up 4 bases and V 6 bases, and 8 bases lay outside the gene matches. The germline V gene encodes CDR1 MNHEY and CDR2 SMNVEV (reference sequence). CDR3 length: 14 amino acids.

The chain uses TRBV5-1 and TRBJ2-5; D uncertain. The CDR3 is 14 residues long. The germline V and J ends were trimmed by 3 bases and 1 base, with 10 bases remaining between them. The germline CDR1 and CDR2 sequences are SGHRS and YFSETQ. The CDR3 is CASSSTRIQETQYF. As DNA, the CDR3 is TGCGCCAGCAGCTCGACACGAATCCAAGAGACCCAGTACTTC.

V gene TRBV6-1 combines with J gene TRBJ2-7; 11 nucleotides match TRBD2. The length of the CDR3 is 17 residues. Germline CDR1 and CDR2: MNHNS and SASEGT. The V and J ends lost 3 bases and 3 bases, in that order; junction bases with no gene match: 10. CDR3 DNA sequence: TGTGCCAGCAGTGAGGGGACTAGCGGCCTAAAAGTCTACGAGCAGTACTTC. Protein sequence: CASSEGTSGLKVYEQYF.

This rearrangement joins TRBV6-5 to TRBJ2-5, with D possibly TRBD1 on 5 matching bases. The CDR3 extends over 12 amino acids. Germline V gene data show CDR1 as MNHEY and CDR2 as SVGAGI. Trimming cost V 7 bases and J 5 bases, with 11 bases left between them. CDR3 region: CASTMTEETQYF. The CDR3 DNA follows: TGTGCCAGCACCATGACAGAGGAGACCCAGTACTTC.

The V gene is TRBV5-1, the J gene TRBJ1-2, with TRBD1 matching 9 bases. V lost 0 bases to trimming and J lost 1 base; unmatched junction nucleotides: 4. Germline V gene lookup returns CDR1 SGHRS and CDR2 YFSETQ. This CDR3 contains 16 residues. In nucleotides, the CDR3 is TGCGCCAGCAGCTTGGCACAGGGGGCCTTTAACTATGGCTACACCTTC. This gives the protein CASSLAQGAFNYGYTF.

The chain combines TRBV10-2 with TRBJ2-7, with D possibly TRBD1 on 5 matching bases. The CDR3 spans 14 residues. CDR1 and CDR2 from the germline V gene are WSHSY and SAAADI. The V end lost 3 bases, the J end lost 1 base, and 10 bases lay between the germline ends. The CDR3 loop reads CASSDQGRSYEQYF. The CDR3 nucleotides read TGCGCCAGCAGTGATCAGGGAAGGTCCTACGAGCAGTACTTC.

J is TRBJ2-2 and V is TRBV13; D not certain. The CDR3 is 15 amino acids. Germline V gives CDR1 PRHDT, CDR2 FYEKMQ (reference sequence). V shed 1 base and J shed 0 bases, with 6 bases lying between them. DNA for the CDR3: TGTGCCAGCAGCTTAGACAGACCGAACACCGGGGAGCTGTTTTTT. This gives the protein CASSLDRPNTGELFF.

V gene TRBV7-9 combines with J gene TRBJ2-7; TRBD1 matches 9 bases. Losses at the gene ends were 7 bases for V and 2 bases for J; bases not matched to a gene: 12. The CDR3 extends over 16 amino acids. Germline lookup yields CDR1 SEHNR and CDR2 FQNEAQ (reference sequence). CDR3 loop: CASTNSGTGKAYEQYF. CDR3 bases: TGTGCCAGCACAAACTCGGGGACAGGGAAAGCCTACGAGCAGTACTTC. The entire variable domain, with the rest obtained from reference TRBV7-9 and TRBJ2-7, is as follows: DTGVSQNPRHKITKRGQNVTFRCDPISEHNRLYWYRQTLGQGPEFLTYFQNEAQLEKSRLLSDRFSAERPKGSFSTLEIQRTEQGDSAMYLCASTNSGTGKAYEQYFGPGTRLTVT.

The V call is TRBV11-3, the J call TRBJ1-1; possibly TRBD1 for D (5 bases). CDR1 and CDR2 (germline): SGHNT, YENEEA. V gave up 2 bases and J gave up 1 base, with 8 bases separating them. This CDR3 is built from 14 residues. CDR3 coding DNA: TGTGCCAGCAGCTTAAGGGGTGGGAACACTGAAGCTTTCTTT. It encodes CASSLRGGNTEAFF. Looking up the rest from reference TRBV11-3 and TRBJ1-1 gives the full variable domain: EAGVVQSPRYKIIEKKQPVAFWCNPISGHNTLYWYLQNLGQGPELLIRYENEEAVDDSQLPKDRFSAERLKGVDSTLKIQPAELGDSAVYLCASSLRGGNTEAFFGQGTRLTVV.

J is TRBJ2-5 and V is TRBV11-3, with 7 bases matching TRBD1. The V gene end was trimmed by 6 bases and the J gene end by 0 bases; junction bases not matched to a gene: 7. Germline lookup yields CDR1 SGHNT and CDR2 YENEEA. This CDR3 region has 15 residues. Here the CDR3 reads CASSSGGYDQETQYF. In DNA, the CDR3 is TGTGCCAGCAGTTCAGGGGGATATGACCAAGAGACCCAGTACTTC.

This clone has only one observation. The chain is built from TRBV10-3 and TRBJ1-6; D gene uncertain. CDR1 and CDR2 (germline): ENHRY, SYGVKD. V shed 0 bases and J shed 9 bases, with 3 bases lying between them. This CDR3 contains 12 residues. CDR3 sequence reads: CAISESLSPLHF. CDR3 nucleotide sequence: TGTGCCATCAGTGAGTCTCTTTCACCCCTCCACTTT.

This chain links TRBV5-8 with TRBJ1-4; possibly TRBD1 for D (6 bases). This CDR3 has 16 residues. In germline, CDR1 is SGHTS, CDR2 YDEGEE. V lost 4 bases to trimming and J lost 7 bases, with 20 bases between them. CDR3 residues: CASSKQNPGAGEKLFF. Written as DNA, the CDR3 is TGTGCCAGCAGCAAGCAGAACCCAGGGGCTGGTGAAAAACTGTTTTTT.